These 28 T cell receptor beta chains originate from one sample sequenced in a study of blood T cell repertoires in COVID-19. This table comes from immunoSEQ multiplex PCR, and its TCRdb copy is limited to in-frame clones, with some not included. The top ten clones hold 9% to 15% of a sample with under 250,000 clones, around 86% of them seen once. Sequenced sample: peripheral blood. Receptor source: a man older than 75 with acute or convalescent COVID-19.

The J gene is TRBJ2-3, the V gene TRBV3-1 (or the pseudogene TRBV3-2), with a possible D match to TRBD2 (6 bases). CDR1 and CDR2 from the germline V gene are LGHDT and YNNKEL (reference sequence). The CDR3 totals 15 residues. Between the trimmed V and J ends, which lost 0 bases and 6 bases, there was a span of 13 bases. As DNA, the CDR3 is TGTGCCAGCAGCCAAGATTCGGGACTGGTTGATACGCAGTATTTT. This translates into CASSQDSGLVDTQYF.

The V call is TRBV24-1, the J call TRBJ2-5; 8 bases align to TRBD1. V lost 1 base to trimming and J lost 3 bases; unmatched junction nucleotides: 6. The CDR3 is 16 residues long. In germline, CDR1 is KGHDR, CDR2 SFDVKD. CDR3 protein: CATSDFGTTGEETQYF. The CDR3 bases are TGTGCCACCAGTGATTTTGGTACGACAGGGGAAGAGACCCAGTACTTC.

The V gene is TRBV18, the J gene TRBJ1-6, with D possibly being TRBD1 (5 bases). The CDR3 sequence is 14 residues long. Trimming left V 10 bases short and J 5 bases short, with 15 bases between. The germline CDR1 and CDR2 sequences are KGHSH and LQKENI. DNA of the CDR3: TGTGCCAACTCTCTCGACAGAAATAATTCACCCCTCCACTTT. Its translation is CANSLDRNNSPLHF.

The V call is TRBV28, the J call TRBJ2-1; 10 positions agree with TRBD2. Germline V gene data show CDR1 as MDHEN and CDR2 as SYDVKM. The ends lost 1 base at V and 6 bases at J; junction bases unmatched: 6. The CDR3 contains 16 residues. The DNA of the CDR3 is TGTGCCAGCAGTTTATCGAAACTAGCGGGGATCAATGAGCAGTTCTTC. Translating gives CASSLSKLAGINEQFF. Together with reference TRBV28 and TRBJ2-1, the CDR3 gives the full variable domain: DVKVTQSSRYLVKRTGEKVFLECVQDMDHENMFWYRQDPGLGLRLIYFSYDVKMKEKGDIPEGYSVSREKKERFSLILESASTNQTSMYLCASSLSKLAGINEQFFGPGTRLTVL.

The chain is built from TRBV2 and TRBJ2-2, with 11 bases that match TRBD2. V lost 4 bases to trimming and J lost 5 bases; unmatched junction nucleotides: 3. Germline CDR1 and CDR2: SNHLY and FYNNEI. There are 15 residues in the CDR3. CDR3 nucleotides: TGTGCCAGCAGTGTTCTAGCGGGGGGTACCGGGGAGCTGTTTTTT. Its protein is CASSVLAGGTGELFF. Full variable domain (rest looked up from reference TRBV2 and TRBJ2-2): EPEVTQTPSHQVTQMGQEVILRCVPISNHLYFYWYRQILGQKVEFLVSFYNNEISEKSEIFDDQFSVERPDGSNFTLKIRSTKLEDSAMYFCASSVLAGGTGELFFGEGSRLTVL.

The gene calls are TRBV3-1 (or the pseudogene TRBV3-2) and TRBJ1-5; 10 bases are shared with TRBD1. V lost 1 base, J lost 2 bases, and 2 bases stayed unmatched. The CDR3 is 16 residues long. Germline V gives CDR1 LGHDT, CDR2 YNNKEL (reference sequence). DNA of the CDR3: TGTGCCAGCAGCCAAGGGGACAGGGGCGGCAATCAGCCCCAGCATTTT. Translated: CASSQGDRGGNQPQHF.

V gene TRBV9 combines with J gene TRBJ2-2; possible D gene TRBD1, 6 bases. The germline V and J ends were trimmed by 4 bases and 1 base, with 8 bases remaining between them. The germline V gene has CDR1 SGDLS and CDR2 YYNGEE. This CDR3 region has 14 residues. Here the CDR3 reads CASSSQGNTGELFF. The CDR3 DNA follows: TGTGCCAGCAGCTCACAGGGGAACACCGGGGAGCTGTTTTTT.

CDR3 bases: TGCGCCAGCAGCCCCTCCGACGGAGGCACAGATACGCAGTATTTT. This codes for CASSPSDGGTDTQYF. This sequence joins TRBV5-1 and TRBJ2-3; D call uncertain. This CDR3 contains 15 residues. CDR1 and CDR2 (germline): SGHRS, YFSETQ. V lost 4 bases to trimming and J lost 1 base, with 13 bases between them.

CDR3 coding DNA: TGCGCCAGCAGCTCGTTTGACCGGGACAGAAACTATGGCTACACCTTC. It codes for CASSSFDRDRNYGYTF. The gene calls are TRBV5-1 and TRBJ1-2, with 7 bases aligning to TRBD1. V lost 3 bases, J lost 2 bases, and 10 bases stayed unmatched. From germline, CDR1 is SGHRS and CDR2 YFSETQ. The CDR3 runs 16 residues.

The chain uses TRBV5-1 and TRBJ1-4; unclear D gene. The germline CDR1 and CDR2 sequences are SGHRS and YFSETQ. V was clipped by 0 bases and J by 5 bases, with 11 bases between them. The CDR3 has 15 amino acids. Here the CDR3 reads CASSLDGPRNEKLFF. The CDR3 DNA follows: TGCGCCAGCAGCTTGGATGGGCCTCGGAATGAAAAACTGTTTTTT.

The chain is built from TRBV9 and TRBJ2-2; D may be TRBD1 (5 bases). Per germline, CDR1 SGDLS and CDR2 YYNGEE. Between the trimmed V and J ends, which lost 7 bases and 6 bases, there was a span of 13 bases. The CDR3 contains 13 residues. The CDR3 nucleotides are TGTGCCAGCCTGGCTCAGGGCTCCGGGGAGCTGTTTTTT. Amino acid sequence: CASLAQGSGELFF. Filled out from reference TRBV9 and TRBJ2-2, the complete variable domain reads DSGVTQTPKHLITATGQRVTLRCSPRSGDLSVYWYQQSLDQGLQFLIQYYNGEERAKGNILERFSAQQFPDLHSELNLSSLELGDSALYFCASLAQGSGELFFGEGSRLTVL.

The CDR3 protein is CASGAYSNQPQHF. CDR3 DNA: TGTGCCAGCGGAGCTTATAGCAATCAGCCCCAGCATTTT. The V gene is TRBV28, the J gene TRBJ1-5; D unclear. The CDR3 consists of 13 residues. Per germline, CDR1 MDHEN and CDR2 SYDVKM. V dropped 8 bases and J dropped 0 bases, with 8 bases sitting between them.

The genes are TRBV19 and TRBJ1-1; D is unclear. Trimming removed 1 base at V and 4 bases at J, with 13 bases between. The CDR3 is made up of 15 amino acids. The germline V gene has CDR1 LNHDA and CDR2 SQIVND (reference sequence). CDR3 bases: TGTGCCAGTAGTATAGGTGGACTTTCGGGCACTGAAGCTTTCTTT. Amino acids: CASSIGGLSGTEAFF.

V gene TRBV5-6 combines with J gene TRBJ1-6, with 7 bases lining up with TRBD1. V was pared by 4 bases and J by 7 bases, with 5 bases of the junction left unmatched. The germline CDR1 and CDR2 sequences are SGHDT and YYEEEE. This CDR3 is 14 amino acids long. The CDR3 protein is CASSKGQHNSPLHF. The CDR3 DNA sequence: TGTGCCAGCAGCAAGGGACAGCACAATTCACCCCTCCACTTT.

The rearrangement joins TRBV18 to TRBJ1-2; D not certain. CDR1 KGHSH and CDR2 LQKENI come from the germline V gene. V was trimmed by 0 bases and J by 7 bases, leaving 15 bases between them. The CDR3 is 15 residues long. The CDR3 coding sequence is TGTGCCAGCTCACCACCGAGAGGTTTAACGGCTGGCTACACCTTC. Translating gives CASSPPRGLTAGYTF. Full variable domain (missing parts from reference TRBV18 and TRBJ1-2): NAGVMQNPRHLVRRRGQEARLRCSPMKGHSHVYWYRQLPEEGLKFMVYLQKENIIDESGMPKERFSAEFPKEGPSILRIQQVVRGDSAAYFCASSPPRGLTAGYTFGSGTRLTVV.

The gene calls are TRBV2 and TRBJ1-5; D not resolved. There are 15 residues in the CDR3. Trimming cost V 3 bases and J 5 bases, with 14 bases left between them. CDR1 SNHLY and CDR2 FYNNEI come from the germline V gene. The CDR3 loop is CASSEAGKKDQPQHF. CDR3 in DNA: TGTGCCAGCAGTGAGGCAGGTAAAAAGGATCAGCCCCAGCATTTT.

The rearrangement joins TRBV29-1 to TRBJ2-1; D might be TRBD2 (6 bases). Germline CDR1 and CDR2: SQVTM and ANQGSEA. This CDR3 has 13 residues. V lost 2 bases, J lost 8 bases, and 13 bases lay in between. The CDR3 DNA reads TGCAGCGTTGAAAAACGTACGGGAGATGAGCAGTTCTTC. It specifies CSVEKRTGDEQFF.

The J gene is TRBJ2-5, the V gene TRBV18; 9 bases are shared with TRBD1. Germline V gene sequence: CDR1 KGHSH, CDR2 LQKENI. The CDR3 sequence is 15 residues long. V lost 3 bases to trimming and J lost 6 bases; unmatched junction nucleotides: 8. Written as DNA, the CDR3 is TGTGCCAGCTCACCGGGGGGGACAGGGAGCCAGACCCAGTACTTC. Residues: CASSPGGTGSQTQYF.

This clone was seen a handful of times. The chain is built from TRBV28 and TRBJ1-5; D gene uncertain. Germline loops: CDR1 MDHEN, CDR2 SYDVKM. CDR3 length: 16 residues. V lost 2 bases to trimming and J lost 3 bases, with 14 bases between them. The CDR3 DNA sequence: TGTGCCAGCAGTTTAAGGGTAGGAGGGCTCAATCAGCCCCAGCATTTT. Protein: CASSLRVGGLNQPQHF. The entire variable domain, with the rest obtained from reference TRBV28 and TRBJ1-5, is as follows: DVKVTQSSRYLVKRTGEKVFLECVQDMDHENMFWYRQDPGLGLRLIYFSYDVKMKEKGDIPEGYSVSREKKERFSLILESASTNQTSMYLCASSLRVGGLNQPQHFGDGTRLSIL.

The chain combines TRBV28 with TRBJ1-2; D gene ambiguous. The CDR3 sequence is 12 residues long. CDR1 is MDHEN, CDR2 SYDVKM, per germline. V was cut by 4 bases and J by 11 bases, with 14 bases left in between. The CDR3 reads CASSSGSLDYTF. CDR3 bases: TGTGCCAGCAGTTCAGGTTCCCTCGATTACACCTTC.

This chain uses TRBV3-1 (or the pseudogene TRBV3-2) with TRBJ2-5; a possible D gene is TRBD2 (6 bases). The CDR3 sequence is 15 residues long. CDR1 LGHDT and CDR2 YNNKEL come from the germline V gene (reference sequence). Trimming stripped 4 bases from V and 3 bases from J, with 15 bases between. The CDR3 protein is CASSRWTTREETQYF. The CDR3 bases are TGTGCCAGCAGCCGATGGACTACCCGAGAAGAGACCCAGTACTTC.

This clone appeared a single time. The rearrangement links TRBV28 to TRBJ2-5; 7 bases line up with TRBD2. The CDR3 length is 12 residues. The V segment lost 7 bases and the J segment 5 bases; nucleotides outside the gene matches: 4. Germline V CDR1 and CDR2: MDHEN, SYDVKM. The CDR3 nucleotides read TGTGCCAGCACGGGGGGAAGCGAGACCCAGTACTTC. Residues: CASTGGSETQYF.

J is TRBJ2-7 and V is TRBV3-1 (or the pseudogene TRBV3-2), with 10 bases fitting TRBD2. The CDR3 extends over 16 amino acids. In germline, CDR1 is LGHDT, CDR2 YNNKEL (reference sequence). Trimming took 0 bases from V and 5 from J; bases not matched to a gene: 7. The CDR3 coding sequence is TGTGCCAGCAGCCAAGATCAGCGGGGGGGCCTGGACGAGCAGTACTTC. This translates into CASSQDQRGGLDEQYF.

This sequence joins TRBV28 and TRBJ1-6; the D gene is possibly TRBD1 (5 bases). V shed 8 bases and J shed 10 bases, with 18 bases lying between them. CDR1 and CDR2 from the germline V gene are MDHEN and SYDVKM. The CDR3 length is 14 residues. Here the CDR3 reads CASFPGGGGSPLHF. For the CDR3, the DNA is TGTGCCAGCTTCCCGGGGGGGGGAGGGTCACCCCTCCACTTT.

The V and J genes are TRBV9 and TRBJ2-1, with 10 bases that match TRBD2. CDR1 is SGDLS, CDR2 YYNGEE, per germline. CDR3 length: 16 residues. Trimming took 4 bases from V and 8 from J; bases not matched to a gene: 12. The CDR3 DNA reads as TGTGCCAGCAGCCCCCCTCAGGCTAGCGGGAGCGATGAGCAGTTCTTC. Protein sequence: CASSPPQASGSDEQFF. The complete variable domain, with remaining parts taken from reference TRBV9 and TRBJ2-1, reads DSGVTQTPKHLITATGQRVTLRCSPRSGDLSVYWYQQSLDQGLQFLIQYYNGEERAKGNILERFSAQQFPDLHSELNLSSLELGDSALYFCASSPPQASGSDEQFFGPGTRLTVL.

This sequence joins TRBV4-2 and TRBJ1-3; 8 bases are a match to TRBD1. The CDR3 extends over 15 amino acids. Germline loops: CDR1 LGHNA, CDR2 YNFKEQ. Trimming removed 5 bases from V and 4 bases from J; junction bases left unmatched: 7. For the CDR3, the DNA is TGTGCCAGCAGCTCGCAGGGGGCAGGAGGAAACACCATATATTTT. Encoded protein: CASSSQGAGGNTIYF.

This clone was recorded once. The CDR3 DNA is TGTGCCAGCAGCCCGTCGGGACAGAGAGTCTACGAGCAGTACTTC. Its translation is CASSPSGQRVYEQYF. The J gene is TRBJ2-7, the V gene TRBV3-1 (or the pseudogene TRBV3-2), with 7 bases that match TRBD1. Per the germline V gene, CDR1 is LGHDT and CDR2 is YNNKEL (reference sequence). Trimming removed 4 bases from V and 3 bases from J; junction bases left unmatched: 9. This CDR3 has 15 residues.

This sequence joins TRBV7-2 and TRBJ1-3, with D possibly matching TRBD1 (5 bases). V was shortened by 5 bases and J by 2 bases, with 10 bases between the two germline ends. Germline V CDR1 and CDR2: SGHTA, FQGNSA. This CDR3 region has 14 residues. CDR3 protein: CASSLGTPGNTIYF. The CDR3 DNA follows: TGTGCCAGCAGCCTAGGGACTCCTGGAAACACCATATATTTT.